The 4 T cell receptor beta chains reported below all come from one sample, sequenced in a study of T cells in Graves' hyperthyroidism and ophthalmopathy. It was RNA transcripts that yielded the amplified TCR beta CDR3 regions. First-round RT-PCR targeting the TCR CDR3 was performed with the HTBI primer set. MiXCR was run by TCRdb on the multiplex PCR reads, yielding one entry per CDR3 protein. The sample records 380,000 or so distinct CDR3 sequences, approximately 13% being singletons. The sequenced sample consisted of blood. The receptor source for this set is a woman aged 25 to 39 with Graves' hyperthyroidism.

In its sample, this clonotype was seen many times. The V gene is TRBV27, the J gene TRBJ2-7; no clear D. With 3 bases removed from V and 4 bases from J, the gap between germline ends came to 10 bases. CDR3 size: 13 residues. Germline lookup yields CDR1 MNHEY and CDR2 SMNVEV (reference sequence). CDR3 coding DNA: TGTGCCAGCAGTTTGTCCCCGATATACGAGCAGTACTTC. Protein: CASSLSPIYEQYF.

This clonotype was seen a single time. The chain carries TRBV29-1 and TRBJ2-7; D unclear. There are 13 residues in the CDR3. V lost 6 bases and J lost 1, with 13 bases in between. The V gene's germline CDR1 is SQVTM and CDR2 ANQGSEA. In DNA form, the CDR3 reads TGCAGCGTGCACGTGCTGGGGTCCTACGAGCAGTACTTC. It encodes CSVHVLGSYEQYF.

This clonotype was found a few times. V is TRBV7-9 and J is TRBJ2-7, with TRBD1 matching over 8 bases. J gave up 5 bases and V 4 bases, and 7 bases lay outside the gene matches. CDR3 size: 14 residues. Germline V gives CDR1 SEHNR, CDR2 FQNEAQ (reference sequence). In DNA, the CDR3 is TGTGCCAGCAGCTCAACGGACAGGGCCCACGAGCAGTACTTC. Translation gives CASSSTDRAHEQYF.

This clonotype was counted between two and nine times. The CDR3 DNA reads TGTGCCAGTAGTATCCCCAGGGGGGGGAGCTCCTACGAGCAGTACTTC. Its protein is CASSIPRGGSSYEQYF. The chain joins TRBV19 to TRBJ2-7, with D perhaps given as TRBD1 or TRBD2 (7 bases each). The V and J ends lost 3 bases and 0 bases respectively, with 15 bases between them. This CDR3 comprises 16 residues. Germline V CDR1 and CDR2: LNHDA, SQIVND (reference sequence).